A single sample gave rise to the 24 T cell receptor beta chains below, sequenced in a study of T cell repertoires and HLA-DP antigens. No antigens are known for them. Method: immunoSEQ multiplex PCR; TCRdb's copy keeps in-frame clones and lacks some. The table records approximately 100,000 clones, 86% of them present only once. The sequencing input was CD4+ T cells from PBMCs. The source is a man over 45 in good health and CMV-seronegative.

This chain connects TRBV25-1 to TRBJ2-4, with 8 bases that match TRBD1. Germline V lookup: CDR1 MGHDK, CDR2 SYGVNS. This CDR3 contains 15 residues. The V and J ends lost 4 bases and 3 bases, in that order; junction bases with no gene match: 5. CDR3 sequence (DNA): TGTGCCAGCAGTGGGTCCGGGACAGGCAAAAACATTCAGTACTTC. Translation: CASSGSGTGKNIQYF.

The rearrangement links TRBV5-8 to TRBJ2-2, with unresolved D. Germline assignment: CDR1 SGHTS and CDR2 YDEGEE. The V and J ends lost 2 bases and 4 bases respectively, with 12 bases between them. The CDR3 is 15 residues long. The CDR3 loop reads CASSLIGRSTGELFF. The CDR3 nucleotides are TGTGCCAGCAGCTTAATAGGGCGATCCACCGGGGAGCTGTTTTTT. The variable domain in full, completed from reference TRBV5-8 and TRBJ2-2, reads EAGVTQSPTHLIKTRGQQATLRCSPISGHTSVYWYQQALGLGLQFLLWYDEGEERNRGNFPPRFSGRQFPNYSSELNVNALELEDSALYLCASSLIGRSTGELFFGEGSRLTVL.

This sequence joins TRBV30 and TRBJ1-1; weak D call: TRBD1 (6 bases). Between the trimmed V and J ends, which lost 1 base and 0 bases, there was a span of 12 bases. The V gene's germline CDR1 is GTSNPN and CDR2 SVGIG (reference sequence). This CDR3 spans 15 amino acids. This chain's CDR3 is CAWSARGSLNTEAFF. CDR3 bases: TGTGCCTGGAGTGCAAGGGGGTCATTGAACACTGAAGCTTTCTTT.

This rearrangement joins TRBV5-4 to TRBJ2-2; 8 bases fit TRBD2. This CDR3 comprises 14 residues. V was clipped by 4 bases and J by 7 bases; unmatched bases: 6. In germline, CDR1 is SGHNT, CDR2 YYREEE (reference sequence). CDR3 DNA: TGTGCCAGCAGCGGGGGACTAGGGAGCGGGGAGCTGTTTTTT. It codes for CASSGGLGSGELFF. Supplemented by reference TRBV5-4 and TRBJ2-2, the full variable domain reads ETGVTQSPTHLIKTRGQQVTLRCSSQSGHNTVSWYQQALGQGPQFIFQYYREEENGRGNFPPRFSGLQFPNYSSELNVNALELDDSALYLCASSGGLGSGELFFGEGSRLTVL.

The chain employs TRBV5-6 and TRBJ1-5; 10 positions match TRBD1. J gave up 3 bases and V 4 bases, and 7 bases lay outside the gene matches. The CDR3 has 16 amino acids. Looked up from germline, CDR1 is SGHDT and CDR2 is YYEEEE. This chain's CDR3 is CASSRRQGANNQPQHF. The CDR3 nucleotides read TGTGCCAGCAGCCGAAGACAGGGGGCTAACAATCAGCCCCAGCATTTT. Using reference TRBV5-6 and TRBJ1-5 for the parts outside the CDR3, the full variable domain is DAGVTQSPTHLIKTRGQQVTLRCSPKSGHDTVSWYQQALGQGPQFIFQYYEEEERQRGNFPDRFSGHQFPNYSSELNVNALLLGDSALYLCASSRRQGANNQPQHFGDGTRLSIL.

The chain employs TRBV19 and TRBJ1-4; D ambiguous. This CDR3 has 15 amino acids. V was cut by 1 base and J by 5 bases, with 11 bases left in between. Germline V gives CDR1 LNHDA, CDR2 SQIVND (reference sequence). The CDR3 region is CASSIGSRRNEKLFF. The CDR3 DNA reads as TGTGCCAGTAGTATAGGTTCGCGTCGGAATGAAAAACTGTTTTTT.

The J gene is TRBJ2-3, the V gene TRBV9, with 9 positions matching TRBD2. Losses at the gene ends were 4 bases for V and 2 bases for J; bases not matched to a gene: 8. Germline V gives CDR1 SGDLS, CDR2 YYNGEE. The CDR3 runs to 16 residues. The CDR3 sequence is CASSPSAGGLTDTQYF. In DNA form, the CDR3 reads TGTGCCAGCAGCCCCTCAGCGGGAGGCCTCACAGATACGCAGTATTTT.

Written as DNA, the CDR3 is TGTGCCAGCTCACCAAAGCGGGAGAGTGGTGAGCAGTTCTTC. Amino acid sequence: CASSPKRESGEQFF. The chain combines TRBV18 with TRBJ2-1; 8 bases align to TRBD2. V dropped 2 bases and J dropped 9; count of bases not matched to a gene: 6. CDR1 and CDR2 from the germline V gene are KGHSH and LQKENI. The CDR3 is 14 residues long.

This clone was recorded only once. The V call is TRBV9, the J call TRBJ2-3; 14 bases line up with TRBD2. With V trimmed by 3 bases and J by 5 bases, 17 bases remained unmatched. The germline gives CDR1 SGDLS, CDR2 YYNGEE. The length of the CDR3 is 20 residues. CDR3 nucleotide sequence: TGTGCCAGCAGCGCCCAGCCGGGACTAGCGGGAGTGTTTGATAAAGATACGCAGTATTTT. It translates to CASSAQPGLAGVFDKDTQYF.

The V call is TRBV28, the J call TRBJ1-2; 10 bases agree with TRBD1. In germline, CDR1 is MDHEN, CDR2 SYDVKM. The trim removed 1 base at V and 4 bases at J, leaving 3 bases unmatched. This CDR3 contains 15 residues. The CDR3 spells CASSLSGQGIYGYTF. The DNA for the CDR3 is TGTGCCAGCAGTTTATCGGGACAGGGGATCTATGGCTACACCTTC.

The rearrangement uses TRBV30 and TRBJ1-1; 7 positions agree with TRBD1. The V gene's germline CDR1 is GTSNPN and CDR2 SVGIG (reference sequence). Unmatched junction bases numbered 14, after V lost 5 bases and J lost 5 bases. There are 15 residues in the CDR3. CDR3 coding DNA: TGTGCCTGGGGGGACAGTGGGGCGTTATGGACTGAAGCTTTCTTT. Its translation: CAWGDSGALWTEAFF.

With regard to this clone: The junction does not match germline at one end; this may be a read error. The V and J genes are TRBV5-4 and TRBJ2-2; D perhaps matches TRBD2 (5 bases). Per the germline V gene, CDR1 is SGHNT and CDR2 is YYREEE (reference sequence). The CDR3 length is 15 residues. The CDR3 region has the DNA TGTGCCAGCAGTCCCGGGGTAGCGAAAACCGGGGAGCTGTTTTTT. Translating it yields CASSPGVAKTGELFF.

This sequence joins TRBV15 and TRBJ1-2; tentative D call: TRBD1 (5 bases). V was pared by 0 bases and J by 3 bases, with 11 bases between. Germline V gene data show CDR1 as LNHNV and CDR2 as YYDKDF (reference sequence). The length of the CDR3 is 15 residues. CDR3 region: CATSRDGLGDYGYTF. The CDR3 DNA is TGTGCCACCAGCAGAGATGGGCTGGGGGACTATGGCTACACCTTC.

J is TRBJ2-3 and V is TRBV7-2, with no clear D. Germline CDR1 SGHTA, CDR2 FQGNSA. This CDR3 is built from 13 residues. V dropped 5 bases and J dropped 9 bases, with 15 bases sitting between them. The CDR3 loop is CASSPPGEYTQYF. The CDR3 DNA is TGTGCCAGCAGCCCGCCAGGTGAATACACGCAGTATTTT.

This chain links TRBV4-3 with TRBJ1-1; 9 bases fit TRBD1. Looked up from germline, CDR1 is LGHNA and CDR2 is YSLEER. Trimming removed 1 base from V and 5 bases from J; junction bases left unmatched: 5. This CDR3 is built from 15 residues. The CDR3: CASSQGTGVDTEAFF. CDR3 in DNA: TGCGCCAGCAGCCAAGGGACAGGGGTGGATACTGAAGCTTTCTTT.

V and J are TRBV7-2 and TRBJ2-7; 9 bases align to TRBD1. Per the germline V gene, CDR1 is SGHTA and CDR2 is FQGNSA. Trimming at V came to 6 bases and at J to 5 bases, leaving 17 bases not matched to a gene. The CDR3 is made up of 17 amino acids. This CDR3 is CASSSHATGGVEDEQYF. As DNA, the CDR3 is TGTGCCAGCAGTTCCCACGCTACAGGGGGCGTGGAGGACGAGCAGTACTTC.

The rearrangement joins TRBV7-2 to TRBJ2-2, with TRBD2 matching over 10 bases. Germline CDR1 and CDR2: SGHTA and FQGNSA. V trimming: 0 bases; J trimming: 10 bases; junction bases outside the gene matches: 5. The CDR3 length is 15 residues. CDR3: CASSLAFGLAAELFF. CDR3 in DNA: TGTGCCAGCAGCTTAGCTTTCGGACTAGCGGCGGAGCTGTTTTTT. The whole variable domain, filled in from reference TRBV7-2 and TRBJ2-2, reads GAGVSQSPSNKVTEKGKDVELRCDPISGHTALYWYRQSLGQGLEFLIYFQGNSAPDKSGLPSDRFSAERTGGSVSTLTIQRTQQEDSAVYLCASSLAFGLAAELFFGEGSRLTVL.

The J gene is TRBJ2-5, the V gene TRBV6-6; D gene unclear. Germline-derived CDR1 and CDR2 are MNHNY and SVGAGI (reference sequence). This CDR3 is built from 16 residues. V was pared by 0 bases and J by 1 base, with 12 bases between. CDR3 sequence: CASSYSKQSVQETQYF. In DNA form, the CDR3 reads TGTGCCAGCAGTTACTCGAAACAGAGCGTCCAAGAGACCCAGTACTTC.

This sequence joins TRBV9 and TRBJ1-2; TRBD1 matches 10 bases. Germline CDR1 is SGDLS and CDR2 is YYNGEE. Losses at the gene ends were 3 bases for V and 8 bases for J; bases not matched to a gene: 16. The CDR3 is made up of 17 amino acids. The chain's CDR3 is CASSGEGTGASMYGYTF. The CDR3 coding sequence is TGTGCCAGCAGCGGAGAAGGGACAGGGGCCTCGATGTACGGCTACACCTTC.

This chain links TRBV5-4 with TRBJ2-3; 9 bases align to TRBD2. Germline V gene sequence: CDR1 SGHNT, CDR2 YYREEE (reference sequence). This CDR3 has 16 residues. Losses at the gene ends were 0 bases for V and 4 bases for J; bases not matched to a gene: 6. CDR3 loop: CASSLALAGAPDTQYF. In DNA form, the CDR3 reads TGTGCCAGCAGCTTGGCTTTAGCGGGAGCGCCAGATACGCAGTATTTT.

This chain uses TRBV28 with TRBJ1-5; TRBD1 agrees at 7 bases. Germline V gene lookup returns CDR1 MDHEN and CDR2 SYDVKM. The CDR3 runs to 14 residues. With V trimmed by 5 bases and J by 4 bases, 5 bases remained unmatched. The CDR3: CASSRTGWNQPQHF. The CDR3 DNA follows: TGTGCCAGCAGTCGGACAGGCTGGAATCAGCCCCAGCATTTT.

This clone has a handful of counts. This chain uses TRBV18 with TRBJ1-5; D possibly corresponds to TRBD1 (6 bases). V lost 2 bases to trimming and J lost 5 bases, with 10 bases between them. Per the germline V gene, CDR1 is KGHSH and CDR2 is LQKENI. This CDR3 has 14 residues. CDR3 in amino acids: CASSPRPGDQPQHF. For the CDR3, the DNA is TGTGCCAGCTCACCAAGGCCAGGGGATCAGCCCCAGCATTTT.

As to this clone: This may stem from a read error, because a much larger clone lies one nucleotide away. This chain connects TRBV2 to TRBJ2-7; a possible D gene is TRBD1 (6 bases). CDR1 and CDR2 from the germline V gene are SNHLY and FYNNEI. The CDR3 is made up of 13 amino acids. Trimming removed 5 bases from V and 9 bases from J, with 17 bases in between. CDR3 in amino acids: CASSFGTKNGQYF. For the CDR3, the DNA is TGTGCCAGCAGTTTCGGGACAAAAAACGGGCAGTACTTC.

The chain uses TRBV30 and TRBJ2-7, with 7 bases matching TRBD1. CDR1 GTSNPN and CDR2 SVGIG come from the germline V gene (reference sequence). There are 10 residues in the CDR3. J was trimmed by 11 bases and V by 6 bases; bases with no gene match: 7. In DNA form, the CDR3 reads TGTGCCTGTTACAGGGGCCGGGAGTACTTC. Translating it yields CACYRGREYF.